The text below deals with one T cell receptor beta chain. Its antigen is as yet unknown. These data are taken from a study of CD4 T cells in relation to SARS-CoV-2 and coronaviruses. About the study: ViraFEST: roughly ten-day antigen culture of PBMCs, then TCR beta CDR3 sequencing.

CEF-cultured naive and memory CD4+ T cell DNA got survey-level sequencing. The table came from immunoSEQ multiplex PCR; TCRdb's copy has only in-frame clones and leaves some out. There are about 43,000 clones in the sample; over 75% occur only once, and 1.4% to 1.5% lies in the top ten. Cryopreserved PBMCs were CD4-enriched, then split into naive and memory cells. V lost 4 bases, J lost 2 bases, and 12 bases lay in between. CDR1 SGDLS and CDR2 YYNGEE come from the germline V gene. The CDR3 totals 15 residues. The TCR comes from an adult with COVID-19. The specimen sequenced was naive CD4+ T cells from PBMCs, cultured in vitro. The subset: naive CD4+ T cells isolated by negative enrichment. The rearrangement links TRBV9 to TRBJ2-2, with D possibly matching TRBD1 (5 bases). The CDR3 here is CASSLPQANTGELFF. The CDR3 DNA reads TGTGCCAGCAGCCTCCCACAGGCCAACACCGGGGAGCTGTTTTTT.